The entry that follows covers one TCR beta chain sequence. The CDR3 contains 15 residues. In germline, CDR1 is SGHRS, CDR2 YFSETQ. J was trimmed by 7 bases and V by 0 bases; bases with no gene match: 7. The sample comes from a study of blood T cell repertoires in COVID-19. The wider study: Some COVID-19 samples were acute and others convalescent; all came from the United States, Italy and Spain.

In the authors' workflow: Estimation of nucleated cell counts was performed using reference gene primer amplification. Clones were read by immunoSEQ multiplex PCR, and TCRdb kept only the in-frame ones, dropping some. The D gene and trimming were derived from the DNA, and the V and J assignments and clone size from that table. The repertoire holds just over 250,000 clones, with approximately 88% as singletons. This chain connects TRBV5-1 to TRBJ2-7, with 10 bases matching TRBD1. This TCR was recovered from a woman in her sixties or seventies with COVID-19, enrolled during active disease. Sequenced: peripheral blood. CDR3 in DNA: TGCGCCAGCAGCTTGGTATCGGGGACAGGGGAAGAGCAGTACTTC. Its protein product is CASSLVSGTGEEQYF.